This is a list of T cell receptor beta chains from one sample in a study of blood T cells in healthy people across ages. TCRdb re-analysed the 5' RACE reads in MiXCR, keeping a single row per CDR3 protein. The sample shows more than 700,000 distinct CDR3 sequences, about 48% of them seen only once. What was sequenced was blood. The receptors here all came from an elderly man in good health. Both conserved end residues are part of each CDR3. D genes are given only for firm matches. Expanded clones are given a class, and other clones once, few, many or no size at all.

cdr3_length,clone_size,v_call,d_call,j_call,cdr3_nt,cdr3_aa
14,few,TRBV20-1,TRBD2,TRBJ2-7,TGCAGTGCTATCCCGGGAGGGAACTCCTACGAGCAGTACTTC,CSAIPGGNSYEQYF
17,NA,TRBV24-1,TRBD1,TRBJ2-5,TGTGCCACCAGTGAATTAGGACAGGGGGCTCTAAAAGAGACCCAGTACTTC,CATSELGQGALKETQYF
13,NA,TRBV2,TRBD2,TRBJ2-1,TGTGCCAGCAGTTCTTGGCGGGAGGATGAGCAGTTCTTC,CASSSWREDEQFF
14,NA,TRBV24-1,NA,TRBJ1-2,TGTGCCACCAGTGACCCCCAGTGGGGCTATGGCTACACCTTC,CATSDPQWGYGYTF
13,NA,TRBV14,NA,TRBJ1-5,TGTGCCAGCAGCCAAGGGGGTTTTCAGCCCCAGCATTTT,CASSQGGFQPQHF
16,few,TRBV6-5,TRBD2,TRBJ2-5,TGTGCCAGCAGTTACGGGGTCCTAGCGGGATCTGAGACCCAGTACTTC,CASSYGVLAGSETQYF
13,NA,TRBV5-1,NA,TRBJ1-1,TGCGCCAGCAGCGCTACGGGGTGGACTGAAGCTTTCTTT,CASSATGWTEAFF
13,NA,TRBV4-1,NA,TRBJ2-1,TGTGCCAGCTCACCGGGCACCAGCAATGAGCAGTTCTTC,CASSPGTSNEQFF
16,NA,TRBV5-1,TRBD1,TRBJ2-1,TGCGCCAGTAGCTTGGGAAAGGGGGCCCTATACAATGAGCAGTTCTTC,CASSLGKGALYNEQFF
15,NA,TRBV3-1,NA,TRBJ2-6,TGTGCCAGCAGCCAAGGGACCGGCGGGGCCAACGTCCTGACTTTC,CASSQGTGGANVLTF
15,once,TRBV2,NA,TRBJ2-7,TGTGCCAGCAGTCCCTGGGGCACGTTAATCAACGAGCAGTACTTC,CASSPWGTLINEQYF
15,NA,TRBV24-1,NA,TRBJ2-1,TGTGCCACCAGTGATTCTAGTCGGTCCTACAATGAGCAGTTCTTC,CATSDSSRSYNEQFF